Listed below are T cell receptor beta chains from one sample, sequenced in a study of shared clonotypes between healthy human individuals. Sequencing used immunoSEQ multiplex PCR; TCRdb keeps in-frame clones, though not all of them. The sample lists roughly 640,000 clones, approximately 79% occurring once. Source material: memory CD4+ T cells sorted from blood. Source of these receptors: a woman aged 25 to 39 in good health. Both conserved end residues are part of each CDR3. The order of the fields is CDR3 protein, CDR3 DNA, V gene, J gene, D gene, clone size. The D gene is left open where the match is weak. Some rows have no size entry. The others give once, few or many, or a class for an expanded clone.

CDR3: CASSLSLPQDYGYTF
DNA: TGCGCCAGCAGCTTGTCCCTTCCCCAGGACTATGGCTACACCTTC
V: TRBV5-1
J: TRBJ1-2
D: -
size: -

CDR3: CASSQLYRAGANVLTF
DNA: TGTGCCAGCAGCCAATTATACAGGGCTGGGGCCAACGTCCTGACTTTC
V: TRBV14
J: TRBJ2-6
D: -
size: -

CDR3: CASSLRQNYEQYF
DNA: TGTGCCAGCAGCTTAAGACAGAACTACGAGCAGTACTTC
V: TRBV11-2
J: TRBJ2-7
D: -
size: -

CDR3: CASSGTSKQYF
DNA: TGTGCCAGCAGCGGTACTAGCAAGCAGTACTTC
V: TRBV5-4
J: TRBJ2-7
D: -
size: few

CDR3: CASSTPDSLEQYF
DNA: TGCGCCAGCAGTACCCCGGACAGTCTCGAGCAGTACTTC
V: TRBV5-1
J: TRBJ2-7
D: -
size: -

CDR3: CASSLLAWDRVHTNYGYTF
DNA: TGTGCCAGCAGCTTATTGGCATGGGACAGGGTACATACTAACTATGGCTACACCTTC
V: TRBV7-9
J: TRBJ1-2
D: TRBD1
size: -

CDR3: CASSLQWKETQYF
DNA: TGTGCCAGCAGCTTACAGTGGAAAGAGACCCAGTACTTC
V: TRBV11-1
J: TRBJ2-5
D: -
size: -

CDR3: CASSPDRDNEQFF
DNA: TGTGCCAGCAGCCCTGACAGAGACAATGAGCAGTTCTTC
V: TRBV9
J: TRBJ2-1
D: -
size: -

CDR3: CASSEWGTGPGNTIYF
DNA: TGTGCCAGCAGTGAATGGGGGACAGGGCCAGGAAACACCATATATTTT
V: TRBV25-1
J: TRBJ1-3
D: TRBD1
size: -

CDR3: CASRARTSGSYTQYF
DNA: TGTGCCAGCAGGGCCCGGACTAGCGGGAGTTATACGCAGTATTTT
V: TRBV28
J: TRBJ2-3
D: TRBD2
size: -

CDR3: CASRSRGLTGQETQYF
DNA: TGTGCAAGTCGCTCCCGGGGTTTAACTGGACAAGAGACCCAGTACTTC
V: TRBV12-2
J: TRBJ2-5
D: -
size: -

CDR3: CASSPLLNTITTGNTIYF
DNA: TGTGCCAGCAGCCCCTTGCTGAACACAATCACCACGGGAAACACCATATATTTT
V: TRBV7-8
J: TRBJ1-3
D: -
size: -

CDR3: CAIGTRTNNEQFF
DNA: TGCGCCATCGGGACTAGGACCAACAATGAGCAGTTCTTC
V: TRBV10-2
J: TRBJ2-1
D: TRBD2
size: -

CDR3: CASSQEPSPGGQPQHF
DNA: TGCGCCAGCAGCCAAGAGCCCTCCCCGGGGGGTCAGCCCCAGCATTTT
V: TRBV4-1
J: TRBJ1-5
D: -
size: -

CDR3: CASSRPGAHDYGYTF
DNA: TGTGCCAGCAGCCGTCCGGGGGCGCACGACTATGGCTACACCTTC
V: TRBV6-5
J: TRBJ1-2
D: -
size: once

CDR3: CASSYSTGSAFF
DNA: TGTGCCAGCAGTTACTCGACCGGTTCAGCTTTCTTT
V: TRBV6-6
J: TRBJ1-1
D: -
size: -

CDR3: CASSPRQGVYNEQFF
DNA: TGTGCCAGTAGTCCCCGGCAGGGGGTATACAATGAGCAGTTCTTC
V: TRBV19
J: TRBJ2-1
D: TRBD1
size: -

CDR3: CASSFYSSGSHQTQYF
DNA: TGTGCCAGCAGCTTTTATTCTAGCGGGAGTCACCAGACCCAGTACTTC
V: TRBV5-6
J: TRBJ2-5
D: TRBD2
size: -

CDR3: CASSTSYEQYF
DNA: TGCGCCAGCAGCACCTCCTACGAGCAGTACTTC
V: TRBV4-1
J: TRBJ2-7
D: -
size: -

CDR3: CASSRGGGQETQYF
DNA: TGTGCCAGCAGCAGGGGGGGTGGCCAAGAGACCCAGTACTTC
V: TRBV6-1
J: TRBJ2-5
D: -
size: -

CDR3: CASLDLMNTEAFF
DNA: TGTGCCAGCCTAGATCTCATGAACACTGAAGCTTTCTTT
V: TRBV28
J: TRBJ1-1
D: -
size: few

CDR3: CASSEGAYGYTF
DNA: TGTGCCAGCAGTGAGGGGGCCTATGGCTACACCTTC
V: TRBV6-1
J: TRBJ1-2
D: -
size: many

CDR3: CASTPGVLVMHEQFF
DNA: TGTGCCAGCACCCCCGGTGTACTAGTCATGCATGAGCAGTTCTTC
V: TRBV7-2
J: TRBJ2-1
D: -
size: once

CDR3: CASSPKGLQETQYF
DNA: TGTGCCAGCAGCCCAAAGGGGTTGCAAGAGACCCAGTACTTC
V: TRBV7-7
J: TRBJ2-5
D: -
size: -

CDR3: CASSLKTEGHHQPQHF
DNA: TGTGCCAGCAGCTTAAAGACGGAGGGACACCATCAGCCCCAGCATTTT
V: TRBV11-2
J: TRBJ1-5
D: -
size: once

CDR3: CASSFTGLLGYTF
DNA: TGTGCCAGCAGCTTTACCGGGCTGCTCGGCTACACCTTC
V: TRBV11-2
J: TRBJ1-2
D: -
size: -

CDR3: CSGGTLSYNEQFF
DNA: TGCAGCGGCGGGACACTCTCCTACAATGAGCAGTTCTTC
V: TRBV29-1
J: TRBJ2-1
D: -
size: -

CDR3: CASSQDRVVGPSRTQYF
DNA: TGCGCCAGCAGCCAAGATAGGGTCGTGGGCCCGTCTCGCACGCAGTATTTT
V: TRBV4-1
J: TRBJ2-3
D: -
size: -

CDR3: CSGMGARASMMNTEAFF
DNA: TGCAGCGGAATGGGGGCCAGGGCATCGATGATGAACACTGAAGCTTTCTTT
V: TRBV29-1
J: TRBJ1-1
D: -
size: -

CDR3: CATSRDRVGYEQYF
DNA: TGTGCCACCAGCAGAGATCGGGTTGGCTACGAGCAGTACTTC
V: TRBV15
J: TRBJ2-7
D: -
size: -

CDR3: CASSPLTSYRAEAFF
DNA: TGTGCCAGCAGTCCCCTGACCAGCTATAGGGCTGAAGCTTTCTTT
V: TRBV28
J: TRBJ1-1
D: -
size: -

CDR3: CASSFSGRGSTDTQYF
DNA: TGTGCCAGCAGCTTTAGCGGGAGGGGGAGCACAGATACGCAGTATTTT
V: TRBV9
J: TRBJ2-3
D: TRBD2
size: -

CDR3: CASSLRPGQDEAFF
DNA: TGTGCCAGCAGTCTACGACCGGGACAGGATGAAGCTTTCTTT
V: TRBV6-6
J: TRBJ1-1
D: TRBD1
size: -

CDR3: CASSESTLGLAGGDTQYF
DNA: TGCGCCAGCAGTGAGTCGACACTCGGACTAGCGGGAGGAGATACGCAGTATTTT
V: TRBV10-1
J: TRBJ2-3
D: TRBD2
size: few

CDR3: CASLFYSDNTGELFF
DNA: TGTGCCAGCCTGTTTTATAGCGATAACACCGGGGAGCTGTTTTTT
V: TRBV7-9
J: TRBJ2-2
D: -
size: -

CDR3: CASSHRTSGDTQYF
DNA: TGTGCCAGCAGCCATCGGACTAGCGGGGATACGCAGTATTTT
V: TRBV5-4
J: TRBJ2-3
D: TRBD2
size: -

CDR3: CASSLVDSEKLFF
DNA: TGTGCCAGCAGCTTGGTGGACAGTGAAAAACTGTTTTTT
V: TRBV5-6
J: TRBJ1-4
D: -
size: -

CDR3: CASAKQSNYGYTF
DNA: TGTGCCAGCGCTAAACAGAGCAACTATGGCTACACCTTC
V: TRBV7-9
J: TRBJ1-2
D: -
size: -

CDR3: CASSQTEVETQYF
DNA: TGTGCCAGCAGCCAAACTGAGGTCGAGACCCAGTACTTC
V: TRBV5-4
J: TRBJ2-5
D: -
size: -

CDR3: CASSLGQGGEQFF
DNA: TGCGCCAGCAGCTTGGGGCAAGGTGGGGAGCAGTTCTTC
V: TRBV5-1
J: TRBJ2-1
D: -
size: -

CDR3: CAWTSGSGGETQYF
DNA: TGTGCCTGGACTAGCGGGAGTGGGGGGGAGACCCAGTACTTC
V: TRBV30
J: TRBJ2-5
D: TRBD2
size: once

CDR3: CAISARLADTGELFF
DNA: TGTGCCATCAGTGCTCGGCTAGCGGACACCGGGGAGCTGTTTTTT
V: TRBV10-3
J: TRBJ2-2
D: TRBD2
size: -